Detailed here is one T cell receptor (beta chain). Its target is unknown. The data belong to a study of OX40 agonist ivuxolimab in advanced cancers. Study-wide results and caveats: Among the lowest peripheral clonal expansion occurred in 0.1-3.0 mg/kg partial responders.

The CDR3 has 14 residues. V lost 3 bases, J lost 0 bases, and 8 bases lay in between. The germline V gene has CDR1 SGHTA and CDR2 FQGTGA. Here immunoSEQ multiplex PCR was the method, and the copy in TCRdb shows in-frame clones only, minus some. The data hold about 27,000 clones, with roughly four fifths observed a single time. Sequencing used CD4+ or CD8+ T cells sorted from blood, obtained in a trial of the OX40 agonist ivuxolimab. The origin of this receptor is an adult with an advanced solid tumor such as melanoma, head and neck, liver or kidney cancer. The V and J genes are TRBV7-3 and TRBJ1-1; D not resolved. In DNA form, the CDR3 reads TGTGCCAGCAGCTTCGTTCCCGTGAACACTGAAGCTTTCTTT. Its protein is CASSFVPVNTEAFF.